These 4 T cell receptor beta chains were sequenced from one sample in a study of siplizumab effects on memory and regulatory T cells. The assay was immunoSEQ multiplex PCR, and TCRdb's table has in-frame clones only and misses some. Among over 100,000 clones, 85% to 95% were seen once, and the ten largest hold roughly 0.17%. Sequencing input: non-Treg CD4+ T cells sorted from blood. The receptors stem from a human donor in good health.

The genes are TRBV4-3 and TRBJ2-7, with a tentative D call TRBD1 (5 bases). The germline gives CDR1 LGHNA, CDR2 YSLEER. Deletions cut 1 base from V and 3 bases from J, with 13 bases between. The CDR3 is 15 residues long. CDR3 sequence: CASSQGGFLDYEQYF. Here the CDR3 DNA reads TGCGCCAGCAGCCAAGGGGGCTTCCTCGACTACGAGCAGTACTTC.

Here the CDR3 reads CASSQEGKGAEAFF. The CDR3 DNA follows: TGCGCCAGCAGCCAAGAAGGGAAGGGGGCTGAAGCTTTCTTT. The J gene is TRBJ1-1, the V gene TRBV4-1, with D tentatively TRBD1 (6 bases). CDR1 is MGHRA and CDR2 is YSYEKL in the germline V gene. V was pared by 0 bases and J by 6 bases, with 11 bases between. There are 14 residues in the CDR3.

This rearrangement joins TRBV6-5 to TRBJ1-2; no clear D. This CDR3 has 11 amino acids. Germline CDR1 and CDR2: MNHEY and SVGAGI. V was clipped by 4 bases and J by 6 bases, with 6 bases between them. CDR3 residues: CASSLSDGYTF. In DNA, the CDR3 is TGTGCCAGCAGTTTGTCGGATGGCTACACCTTC.

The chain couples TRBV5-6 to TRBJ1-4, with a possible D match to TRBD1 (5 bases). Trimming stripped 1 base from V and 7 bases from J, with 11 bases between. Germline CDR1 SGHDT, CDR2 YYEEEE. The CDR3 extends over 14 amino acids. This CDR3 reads CASSLSGVLEKLFF. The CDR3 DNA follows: TGTGCCAGCAGCTTGTCGGGGGTCCTTGAAAAACTGTTTTTT.